The source of this T cell receptor (beta chain) is a study of cytomegalovirus exposure and HLA in healthy donors. The wider study: Falling in the Caucasian-associated ancestry cluster were approximately 84% of 398 genotyped donors. Findings of the study overall: In a later analysis, TCR beta V- and J-gene trimming was associated with a missense DCLRE1C variant. Versus the approximately 720-donor mean, an Asian-associated ancestry cluster reportedly showed fewer N-insertions in a later analysis. An assumption of roughly uniform sequencing depth across donors underlay the presence/absence analyses.

PCR employed 60 Vbeta and 13 Jbeta primers. This table comes from immunoSEQ multiplex PCR, and its TCRdb copy is limited to in-frame clones, with some not included. The profile shows 150,000 to 200,000 clones, approximately 80% of them singletons. V dropped 3 bases and J dropped 2; count of bases not matched to a gene: 7. The CDR3 is made up of 16 amino acids. Germline CDR1 reads PRHDT; CDR2 reads FYEKMQ (reference sequence). Comment on this clone: Its target is unknown.

This rearrangement joins TRBV13 to TRBJ2-5; TRBD1 agrees at 9 bases. This clonotype was sampled from a woman aged 18-29 years in good health and CMV-seropositive. The sample taken for sequencing was PBMCs. CDR3 sequence (DNA): TGTGCCAGCAGCTTTGACCCGGGACAGGGACAAGAGACCCAGTACTTC. Encoded protein: CASSFDPGQGQETQYF.